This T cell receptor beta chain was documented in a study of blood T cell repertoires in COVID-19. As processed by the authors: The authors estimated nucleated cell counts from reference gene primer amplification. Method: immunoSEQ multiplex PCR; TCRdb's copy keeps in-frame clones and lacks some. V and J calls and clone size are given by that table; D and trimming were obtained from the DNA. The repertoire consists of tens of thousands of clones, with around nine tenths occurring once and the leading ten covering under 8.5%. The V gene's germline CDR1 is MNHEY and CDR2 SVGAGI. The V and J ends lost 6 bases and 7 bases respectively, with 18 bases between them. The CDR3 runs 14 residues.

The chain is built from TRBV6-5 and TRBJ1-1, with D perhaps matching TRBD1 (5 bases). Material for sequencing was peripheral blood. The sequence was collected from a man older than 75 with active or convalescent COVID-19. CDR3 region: CASSRTQETGEAFF. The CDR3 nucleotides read TGTGCCAGCAGCCGGACACAGGAGACGGGTGAAGCTTTCTTT.